This entry concerns a single TCR beta chain. These data originate in a study of shared T cell receptors in the human thymus. Sequencing used immunoSEQ multiplex PCR; TCRdb keeps in-frame clones, though not all of them. This sample has 500,000 to 850,000 clones, with more than 75% found just once. The V and J ends lost 9 bases and 2 bases, in that order; junction bases with no gene match: 4. This CDR3 has 14 residues. Germline V CDR1 and CDR2: LNHNV, YYDKDF (reference sequence). The same data also went into a second study, on human thymus T cells. This second report adds: Among the donors, all were healthy Finnish infants having corrective surgery for congenital heart defects. Resections obtained during corrective heart surgery supplied the thymus tissue. V and J genes seemed to be used with bias in thymic and blood repertoires. Unrelated individuals reportedly shared highly overlapping thymic TCR repertoires.

Sequencing was performed on thymocytes. This receptor was identified in a boy in the first two years of life with a congenital heart defect. The chain recombines TRBV15 with TRBJ1-5, with 10 bases matching TRBD1. DNA of the CDR3: TGTGCCACGAAAGGGACAGGGGGCAATCAGCCCCAGCATTTT. As protein: CATKGTGGNQPQHF.